This note documents a single T cell receptor (beta chain) sequence. This CDR3 is 12 amino acids long. Germline-derived CDR1 and CDR2 are SQVTM and ANQGSEA. Trimming shortened V by 5 bases and J by 4 bases, and 11 bases separated the two germline ends. This sample stems from a study of blood T cell repertoires in COVID-19. Study as a whole: Some COVID-19 samples were acute and others convalescent; all came from the United States, Italy and Spain. In each case, the material was cDNA or gDNA derived from T cells, B-cell-depleted T cells, or PBMCs.

Seattle's enrolled individuals joined amid active infection and were then monitored longitudinally. Per the original data handling: Amplification with reference gene primers provided the estimates of nucleated cell counts. Only in-frame clones appear in the TCRdb table, and some are missing; sequencing was by immunoSEQ multiplex PCR. The V and J calls and clone size are taken from that table; D and trimming were inferred from the DNA. This table holds 200,000 to 250,000 clones, 80% to 90% found once. Sequencing was performed on peripheral blood. The V call is TRBV29-1, the J call TRBJ1-2; D is unclear. The clonotype was recovered from a woman aged 80 or older with COVID-19, enrolled during active disease. The CDR3 loop is CSVLGPGYGYTF. Here the CDR3 DNA reads TGCAGCGTTCTTGGGCCCGGCTATGGCTACACCTTC.